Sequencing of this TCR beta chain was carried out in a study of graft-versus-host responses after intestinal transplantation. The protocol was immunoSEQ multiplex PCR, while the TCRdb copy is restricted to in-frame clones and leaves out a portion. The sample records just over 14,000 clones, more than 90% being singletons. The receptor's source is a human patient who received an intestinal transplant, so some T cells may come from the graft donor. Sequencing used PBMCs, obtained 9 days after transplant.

The CDR3 region has the DNA TGTGCCAGCACCGCAGCCTCTGGGGCCAACGTCCTGACTTTC. Translating gives CASTAASGANVLTF. V is TRBV6-5 and J is TRBJ2-6; D not certain. V was shortened by 7 bases and J by 0 bases, with 7 bases between the two germline ends. The V gene's germline CDR1 is MNHEY and CDR2 SVGAGI. The CDR3 spans 14 residues.